The rows below give T cell receptor beta chains drawn from one sample of a study of shared clonotypes between healthy human individuals. Sequencing used immunoSEQ multiplex PCR; TCRdb keeps in-frame clones, though not all of them. The table has about 710,000 clones, 60% to 75% seen once; the top ten hold under 2%. The specimen sequenced was memory CD4+ T cells sorted from blood. The receptors shown here come from a woman under 40 in good health. Each CDR3 is given with its conserved first and last residue. The order of the fields is J gene, V gene, clone size, D gene, CDR3 DNA, CDR3 protein. A D gene is named only where the DNA matches it firmly. Rows may omit the clone size; those that give it use once, few, many or a size class.

TRBJ2-7 TRBV6-1 few TRBD1 TGTGCCAGCAGTAACCCGGGACAGTCCTACGAGCAGTACTTC CASSNPGQSYEQYF
TRBJ2-3 TRBV9 - - TGTGCCAGCAGCGTGCGAAGCACAGATACGCAGTATTTT CASSVRSTDTQYF
TRBJ1-2 TRBV27 - - TGTGCCAGCAGTTTCTCTTACGCTGGACCAACCCATGGCTACACCTTC CASSFSYAGPTHGYTF
TRBJ2-7 TRBV30 - - TGTGCCTGGAGTGTAGGAGCAGTCAGTAGCGAGCAGTACTTC CAWSVGAVSSEQYF
TRBJ1-3 TRBV6-6 few - TGTGCCACTTCAAATTCAGGAAACACCATATATTTT CATSNSGNTIYF
TRBJ1-1 TRBV19 - TRBD1 TGTGCCAGTAGCCCAAGGACAGGGGCAGGGACTGAAGCTTTCTTT CASSPRTGAGTEAFF
TRBJ2-1 TRBV11-3 - TRBD2 TGTGCCAGCAGTTTCGGGACTAGCGGGAGAAATGAGCAGTTCTTC CASSFGTSGRNEQFF
TRBJ1-3 TRBV19 - - TGTGCCAGTAGGACCAACTACGGGACTGACTCTGGAAACACCATATATTTT CASRTNYGTDSGNTIYF
TRBJ1-4 TRBV30 few - TGTGCCTCGGTCATGAATGGTGAAAAACTGTTTTTT CASVMNGEKLFF
TRBJ1-1 TRBV30 - TRBD1 TGTGCCTGGAGCGCCCCAGGGGGGATTGCCGCTTTCTTT CAWSAPGGIAAFF
TRBJ1-1 TRBV28 once - TGTGCCAGCAGGGGACTGCGCACTGAAGCTTTCTTT CASRGLRTEAFF
TRBJ2-1 TRBV19 - TRBD1 TGTGCCAGTAGTAGAGGGACAGAACTTAGGAATGAGCAGTTCTTC CASSRGTELRNEQFF
TRBJ2-3 TRBV7-9 once - TGTGCCAGCAGCCCCTGGGAGGGCACAGATACGCAGTATTTT CASSPWEGTDTQYF
TRBJ2-3 TRBV11-2 - TRBD2 TGTGCCAGCAGCGCAGCGGGGGATAGCACAGATACGCAGTATTTT CASSAAGDSTDTQYF
TRBJ2-7 TRBV27 - TRBD2 TGTGCCAGCAGTTTATCGTGGGCGGGACTAGGGCGGCTCGAGCAGTACTTC CASSLSWAGLGRLEQYF
TRBJ2-3 TRBV5-1 - - TGCGCCAGCAGCCTAGATCTGGGGTGGGGTACGCAGTATTTT CASSLDLGWGTQYF
TRBJ1-2 TRBV6-1 - - TGTGCCAACAGGTCCTGGGGGAGAGAATATGGCTACACCTTC CANRSWGREYGYTF
TRBJ2-3 TRBV4-1 - TRBD2 TGCGCCAGCAGCCCCCGGACTAGCGGGACAGATACGCAGTATTTT CASSPRTSGTDTQYF
TRBJ1-5 TRBV2 many - TGTGCCAGCGGACCTAGCCTTAATCAGCCCCAGCATTTT CASGPSLNQPQHF
TRBJ1-3 TRBV6-1 - - TGTGCCAGCAGTGAACTTTCCACAGGAAGGACTGGAAACACCATATATTTT CASSELSTGRTGNTIYF
TRBJ1-4 TRBV6-1 - - TGTGCCAGCAGTTTACAGGGTCAGGCCTTTGAAAAACTGTTTTTT CASSLQGQAFEKLFF
TRBJ2-5 TRBV30 once TRBD1 TGTGCCTGGAGCAGGGGGTGGGAGCAGTACTTC CAWSRGWEQYF
TRBJ1-1 TRBV4-1 - - TGCGCCAGCAGCCAAGGGCAGATATCGAACACTGAAGCTTTCTTT CASSQGQISNTEAFF
TRBJ2-1 TRBV4-2 - TRBD2 TGTGCCAGCAGCCAGGGGACTAGCGGTAGTGAGCAGTTCTTC CASSQGTSGSEQFF
TRBJ1-2 TRBV28 - - TGTGCCAGCAAGCCCACCGTGGGCAGAGACTATGGCTACACCTTC CASKPTVGRDYGYTF
TRBJ1-2 TRBV4-1 - - TGCGCCAGCAGCCAGCTGGGGGGGGGATCGGCGGGCTACACCTTC CASSQLGGGSAGYTF
TRBJ2-2 TRBV6-1 - TRBD1 TGTGCCAGCAACAGGGGTGTAACCGGGGAGCTGTTTTTT CASNRGVTGELFF
TRBJ2-2 TRBV5-1 - TRBD2 TGCGCCAGCAGCCTCGGGACTAGCGGGATTATCGCCGGGGAGCTGTTTTTT CASSLGTSGIIAGELFF
TRBJ2-3 TRBV6-6 - - TGTGCCAGCAGTTCACGAGATACGCAGTATTTT CASSSRDTQYF
TRBJ1-2 TRBV15 - - TGTGCCACCAGCAGAAAAGGGGTTAACTATGGCTACACCTTC CATSRKGVNYGYTF
TRBJ1-5 TRBV23-1 - TRBD1 TGCGCCAGCAGTCAATTCACCGGGACAGGAGATCAGCCCCAGCATTTT CASSQFTGTGDQPQHF
TRBJ1-2 TRBV28 - - TGTGCCAGCAGTTTATGGCCGAGCACGTATGGCTACACCTTC CASSLWPSTYGYTF
TRBJ2-7 TRBV4-1 - TRBD2 TGCGCCAGCAGCCAGCTGGCGGGACTAGCATCCTACGAGCAGTACTTC CASSQLAGLASYEQYF
TRBJ1-2 TRBV19 - - TGTGCCAGTAGTATCTTCGGGACTCCGGAGGAGGGCTACACCTTC CASSIFGTPEEGYTF
TRBJ1-4 TRBV5-4 once TRBD1 TGTGCCAGCAGCTTGCGGACAGGGGGCTACGAAAAACTGTTTTTT CASSLRTGGYEKLFF
TRBJ2-1 TRBV14 - - TGTGCCAGCAGCCAAGTGCAGGGGAGCTCCTACAATGAGCAGTTCTTC CASSQVQGSSYNEQFF
TRBJ1-4 TRBV27 - - TGTGCCAGCAGTTTAGGCGCACGGAGTATAGAAAAACTGTTTTTT CASSLGARSIEKLFF
TRBJ2-1 TRBV4-1 - TRBD2 TGCGCCAGCAGCCAAGAGAAACGGGAGGGCCATTATGAGCAGTTCTTC CASSQEKREGHYEQFF
TRBJ2-3 TRBV11-2 - TRBD2 TGTGCCAGCAGCTTAGCGGGAGGCGGAGATACGCAGTATTTT CASSLAGGGDTQYF
TRBJ2-7 TRBV29-1 - TRBD2 TGCAGCGTTGAACTAGCGGGGACCTACGAGCAGTACTTC CSVELAGTYEQYF
TRBJ1-5 TRBV25-1 - - TGTGCCACCGGGACGGAGGGAAGCAATCAGCCCCAGCATTTT CATGTEGSNQPQHF
TRBJ2-2 TRBV6-5 - - TGTGCCAGCAGTTACCGCTCCTCCGGGGAGCTGTTTTTT CASSYRSSGELFF
TRBJ2-5 TRBV29-1 - TRBD2 TGCAGCGCTCGGGGGGGGCAGGGAGAGACCCAGTACTTC CSARGGQGETQYF
TRBJ1-1 TRBV6-5 - - TGTGCCAGCAGTTACTCGTATCAGGGTTCGGAAGCTTTCTTT CASSYSYQGSEAFF
TRBJ1-3 TRBV7-8 - - TGTGCCAGCAGCTTCCGGCGGGAAAGCTCTGGAAACACCATATATTTT CASSFRRESSGNTIYF
TRBJ2-5 TRBV14 - - TGTGCCAGCAGCAAGGGGTCTGAACAGGTTTGGGAGGAGACCCAGTACTTC CASSKGSEQVWEETQYF
TRBJ2-2 TRBV4-2 - TRBD2 TGTGCCAGCAGCCTTCAGGGGGGACTGGGACTAGCGGGCAACACCGGGGAGCTGTTTTTT CASSLQGGLGLAGNTGELFF
TRBJ2-3 TRBV5-5 - - TGTGCCAGCAGCCGGGACTTCGCGACAGATACGCAGTATTTT CASSRDFATDTQYF
TRBJ1-1 TRBV7-2 - TRBD1 TGTGCCAGCAGCTCCACACGGGACAGGAACACTGAAGCTTTCTTT CASSSTRDRNTEAFF
TRBJ2-5 TRBV30 - - TGTGCCTGGAGTCTTGATACAATAGGGGGGAGGGTAACCCGTCGAGGAGAGACCCAGTACTTC CAWSLDTIGGRVTRRGETQYF
TRBJ2-7 TRBV28 few - TGTGCCAGCAGTTTACCCCAGACCGTGACCTACGAGCAGTACTTC CASSLPQTVTYEQYF
TRBJ2-1 TRBV19 few - TGTGCCAGTAGTATAACCGGGCAGACGGGGCAGTTCTTC CASSITGQTGQFF
TRBJ2-7 TRBV6-6 - - TGTGCCAGCAGCTCCAGCGTCTACGAGCAGTACTTC CASSSSVYEQYF
TRBJ2-1 TRBV5-1 - TRBD2 TGCGCCAGCAGCTTACTAGCGGGAGCATCCTACAATGAGCAGTTCTTC CASSLLAGASYNEQFF
TRBJ2-7 TRBV5-4 - - TGTGCCAGCAGCTTGGGGGATGGGACCGGCTCCTACGAGCAGTACTTC CASSLGDGTGSYEQYF
TRBJ1-2 TRBV18 - - TGTGCCAGCTCTCCCGGGACGGCTCAGGATTATGGCTACACCTTC CASSPGTAQDYGYTF